Below are 28 T cell receptor beta chains sequenced from a single sample in a study of CD8+ T cells in alopecia areata. This sample's treatment: oral pan-JAK inhibitor, 5-10 mg twice daily. Reverse transcribed after extraction, RNA yielded cDNA as the sequencing template. Measured with immunoSEQ multiplex PCR; TCRdb has only the in-frame clones, and not every one. The sample contains 210,000 or so clones, approximately 72% of which appear only once. This specimen consisted of CD4+ T cells sorted from blood, obtained between weeks 44 and 45, from a patient treated with tofacitinib. The receptors were gathered from a human donor with alopecia areata.

This rearrangement joins TRBV6-5 to TRBJ2-2; 7 nucleotides match TRBD1. Germline lookup yields CDR1 MNHEY and CDR2 SVGAGI. CDR3 length equals 15 residues. The V and J ends lost 6 bases and 0 bases, in that order; junction bases with no gene match: 4. In DNA, the CDR3 is TGTGCCAGCAGAATCGGGACAGCGAACACCGGGGAGCTGTTTTTT. Translating it yields CASRIGTANTGELFF.

This chain connects TRBV2 to TRBJ1-2; no firm D call. This CDR3 has 12 amino acids. Trimming stripped 6 bases from V and 3 bases from J, with 8 bases between. Germline values: CDR1 SNHLY, CDR2 FYNNEI. The CDR3 sequence is CASRNHDYGYTF. The CDR3 nucleotides read TGTGCCAGCAGGAACCATGACTATGGCTACACCTTC. Combining the CDR3 with reference TRBV2 and TRBJ1-2 gives the whole variable domain EPEVTQTPSHQVTQMGQEVILRCVPISNHLYFYWYRQILGQKVEFLVSFYNNEISEKSEIFDDQFSVERPDGSNFTLKIRSTKLEDSAMYFCASRNHDYGYTFGSGTRLTVV.

This clone turned up a few times. The V and J genes are TRBV7-2 and TRBJ2-7; D possibly corresponds to TRBD1 (5 bases). V was clipped by 7 bases and J by 0 bases, with 19 bases between them. Germline CDR1 and CDR2: SGHTA and FQGNSA. CDR3 length: 16 residues. CDR3 bases: TGTGCCAGCACCTCCTGGGCACAGGCGAGCTCCTACGAGCAGTACTTC. Translation: CASTSWAQASSYEQYF.

The chain has TRBV5-6 and TRBJ1-2, with 11 bases identical to TRBD1. Germline values: CDR1 SGHDT, CDR2 YYEEEE. With 5 bases clipped from V and 3 bases from J, the junction kept 9 bases outside the gene matches. The CDR3 is 16 amino acids. DNA for the CDR3: TGTGCCAGCAGATCCGGGACAGGGGGAAATCACTATGGCTACACCTTC. Translation: CASRSGTGGNHYGYTF.

The rearrangement uses TRBV29-1 and TRBJ1-1; D gene ambiguous. Germline V lookup: CDR1 SQVTM, CDR2 ANQGSEA. Deletions cut 4 bases from V and 0 bases from J, with 9 bases between. The CDR3 runs to 13 residues. The CDR3 spells CSVGRKLNTEAFF. CDR3 nucleotide sequence: TGCAGCGTTGGACGAAAACTGAACACTGAAGCTTTCTTT.

The table lists this clone with a few counts. The V gene is TRBV15, the J gene TRBJ1-5; possible D gene TRBD1, 6 bases. The CDR3 contains 15 residues. With 0 bases removed from V and 1 base from J, the gap between germline ends came to 7 bases. In germline, CDR1 is LNHNV, CDR2 YYDKDF (reference sequence). This CDR3 is CATSRETGSNQPQHF. The CDR3 region has the DNA TGTGCCACCAGCAGAGAAACAGGGAGCAATCAGCCCCAGCATTTT.

This clone was seen repeatedly, ten times or more. The same CDR3 also results from other DNA sequences found in this sample. This rearrangement joins TRBV7-3 to TRBJ2-2, with no clear D. Germline lookup yields CDR1 SGHTA and CDR2 FQGTGA. The CDR3 contains 12 residues. Trimming shortened V by 5 bases and J by 3 bases, and 4 bases separated the two germline ends. This CDR3 reads CASSRHTGELFF. For the CDR3, the DNA is TGTGCCAGCAGCCGCCACACCGGGGAGCTGTTTTTT.

The chain has TRBV2 and TRBJ1-1; D is undetermined. V was clipped by 4 bases and J by 5 bases, with 14 bases between them. The CDR3 sequence is 14 residues long. Germline lookup yields CDR1 SNHLY and CDR2 FYNNEI. Here the CDR3 reads CASSGLSERTEAFF. In DNA, the CDR3 is TGTGCCAGCAGTGGTCTTTCAGAGAGAACTGAAGCTTTCTTT.

This sequence joins TRBV7-8 and TRBJ2-5; TRBD1 matches at 9 bases. Trimming took 4 bases from V and 1 from J; bases not matched to a gene: 7. The CDR3 has 16 residues. Germline V CDR1 and CDR2: SGHVS, FQNEAQ. The CDR3: CASSSRGTGFQETQYF. The CDR3 DNA is TGTGCCAGCAGCTCCCGTGGGACAGGGTTCCAAGAGACCCAGTACTTC.

CDR3 amino acids: CAWSLKNDRGWKAFF. The CDR3 DNA follows: TGTGCCTGGAGTCTTAAGAATGACAGGGGATGGAAAGCTTTCTTT. This sequence joins TRBV30 and TRBJ1-1; 8 positions match TRBD1. J lost 9 bases, V lost 2 bases, and 14 bases had no gene match. This CDR3 spans 15 amino acids. Per germline, CDR1 GTSNPN and CDR2 SVGIG (reference sequence).

V is TRBV7-9 and J is TRBJ2-7; weak D call: TRBD1 (5 bases). The germline V gene has CDR1 SEHNR and CDR2 FQNEAQ (reference sequence). The CDR3 is 14 residues long. V was shortened by 5 bases and J by 5 bases, with 16 bases between the two germline ends. The CDR3 DNA sequence: TGTGCCAGCAGCATTCAGGGCGGCTTCAACGAGCAGTACTTC. Encoded protein: CASSIQGGFNEQYF.

This clone was observed once. The chain couples TRBV7-6 to TRBJ2-7, with D hard to call. CDR3 size: 15 residues. V dropped 1 base and J dropped 1 base, with 11 bases sitting between them. CDR1 is SGHVS, CDR2 FNYEAQ, per germline. CDR3 sequence reads: CASSLGTGPSYEQYF. Written as DNA, the CDR3 is TGTGCCAGCAGCTTAGGCACCGGGCCGTCCTACGAGCAGTACTTC.

The chain carries TRBV29-1 and TRBJ1-5, with TRBD1 matching over 7 bases. The germline gives CDR1 SQVTM, CDR2 ANQGSEA. With V trimmed by 6 bases and J by 6 bases, 8 bases remained unmatched. This CDR3 has 13 residues. CDR3 nucleotides: TGCAGCGTGGGGACAGCGAACGGTCAGCCCCAGCATTTT. It yields the protein CSVGTANGQPQHF. The variable domain in full, completed from reference TRBV29-1 and TRBJ1-5, reads SAVISQKPSRDICQRGTSLTIQCQVDSQVTMMFWYRQQPGQSLTLIATANQGSEATYESGFVIDKFPISRPNLTFSTLTVSNMSPEDSSIYLCSVGTANGQPQHFGDGTRLSIL.

The chain links TRBV2 to TRBJ2-1; the match to TRBD2 covers 10 bases. V was pared by 6 bases and J by 6 bases, with 5 bases of the junction left unmatched. The CDR3 spans 14 residues. CDR1 is SNHLY, CDR2 FYNNEI, per germline. DNA of the CDR3: TGTGCCAGCAGAGAGCGGGGGGGCCTCAATGAGCAGTTCTTC. Amino acids: CASRERGGLNEQFF.

J is TRBJ1-6 and V is TRBV27, with a possible D match to TRBD1 (6 bases). The CDR3 has 16 residues. The ends were cut back, 5 bases at V and 9 bases at J, with 20 bases in the middle. Germline CDR1 MNHEY, CDR2 SMNVEV (reference sequence). The DNA for the CDR3 is TGTGCCAGCAGTCCTAGAGGGGGGGGCGGCGGTTCACCCCTCCACTTT. Translating it yields CASSPRGGGGGSPLHF.

J is TRBJ1-2 and V is TRBV25-1, with D maybe TRBD1 (6 bases). This CDR3 comprises 11 residues. V lost 5 bases, J lost 6 bases, and 7 bases lay in between. Germline V gene sequence: CDR1 MGHDK, CDR2 SYGVNS. CDR3 nucleotides: TGTGCCAGCAGTAGACAGGATGGCTACACCTTC. Encoded protein: CASSRQDGYTF.

The gene calls are TRBV5-1 and TRBJ2-3; D is perhaps TRBD1 (5 bases). The CDR3 consists of 13 residues. Germline values: CDR1 SGHRS, CDR2 YFSETQ. Deletions cut 2 bases from V and 1 base from J, with 5 bases between. CDR3 coding DNA: TGCGCCAGCAGCTTCAGGGGCACAGATACGCAGTATTTT. This codes for CASSFRGTDTQYF.

CDR3 coding DNA: TGTGCCATCAGTGATCGACAGGGGGTGAGTGAGCAGTTCTTC. Translated: CAISDRQGVSEQFF. The genes are TRBV10-3 and TRBJ2-1, with 9 bases aligning to TRBD1. Germline values: CDR1 ENHRY, CDR2 SYGVKD. This CDR3 is built from 14 residues. The V gene end was trimmed by 3 bases and the J gene end by 9 bases; junction bases not matched to a gene: 6.

This sequence joins TRBV6-5 and TRBJ1-1; tentative D call: TRBD1 (6 bases). The CDR3 has 13 residues. The germline CDR1 and CDR2 sequences are MNHEY and SVGAGI. Trimming shortened V by 6 bases and J by 6 bases, and 14 bases separated the two germline ends. Here the CDR3 reads CASRKGGASEAFF. CDR3 in DNA: TGTGCCAGCAGGAAGGGGGGGGCTTCTGAAGCTTTCTTT.

In its sample, this clone was seen a few times. The chain carries TRBV6-6 and TRBJ2-2; D might be TRBD1 (6 bases). Germline V gene sequence: CDR1 MNHNY, CDR2 SVGAGI (reference sequence). This CDR3 region has 14 residues. The CDR3 DNA reads TGTGCTACCTCCCCCGCAGACCAGGGGGGGGAGCTGTTTTTT. Amino acids: CATSPADQGGELFF.

The CDR3 here is CACSGRTTYYGYTF. As DNA, the CDR3 is TGTGCCTGTTCGGGACGGACGACCTACTATGGCTACACCTTC. The rearrangement joins TRBV30 to TRBJ1-2; weak D call: TRBD1 (5 bases). The length of the CDR3 is 14 residues. V dropped 6 bases and J dropped 3 bases, with 17 bases sitting between them. From germline, CDR1 is GTSNPN and CDR2 SVGIG (reference sequence).

This clone was detected a few times. This chain uses TRBV11-2 with TRBJ2-4; 8 bases are a match to TRBD2. Germline assignment: CDR1 SGHAT and CDR2 FQNNGV. This CDR3 is 13 amino acids long. The trim removed 5 bases at V and 7 bases at J, leaving 4 bases unmatched. The CDR3 region has the DNA TGTGCCAGCAGCACGGGGGGGCGTAACATTCAGTACTTC. It yields the protein CASSTGGRNIQYF.

The gene calls are TRBV7-9 and TRBJ1-4; no definite D call. V was pared by 4 bases and J by 3 bases, with 21 bases between. The length of the CDR3 is 18 residues. Germline V gene sequence: CDR1 SEHNR, CDR2 FQNEAQ (reference sequence). The CDR3 is CASSSRLGSPRSNEKLFF. CDR3 sequence (DNA): TGTGCCAGCAGCTCCAGACTAGGCAGTCCGAGATCTAATGAAAAACTGTTTTTT.

The V and J genes are TRBV6-5 and TRBJ1-1; 7 bases fit TRBD1. CDR1 and CDR2 from the germline V gene are MNHEY and SVGAGI. The V and J ends lost 5 bases and 1 base, in that order; junction bases with no gene match: 7. This CDR3 contains 15 residues. DNA for the CDR3: TGTGCCAGCAGTCAGTGGACAGGAGAGAACACTGAAGCTTTCTTT. It encodes CASSQWTGENTEAFF.

Note on this clone: A read error may account for a junction end that differs from germline. This sequence joins TRBV29-1 and TRBJ2-2; possible D gene TRBD2, 7 bases. The germline V gene encodes CDR1 SQVTM and CDR2 ANQGSEA. This CDR3 has 16 residues. CDR3 protein: CSALGRGGTNTGELFF. CDR3 bases: TGCAGCGCACTTGGAAGGGGGGGCACGAACACTGGGGAGCTGTTTTTT.

This sequence joins TRBV6-4 and TRBJ1-5, with no clear D. Deletions cut 6 bases from V and 0 bases from J, with 12 bases between. The germline gives CDR1 MRHNA, CDR2 SNTAGT. The CDR3 consists of 15 residues. Here the CDR3 reads CASRGGRDSNQPQHF. The CDR3 region has the DNA TGTGCCAGCAGAGGCGGGCGCGATAGCAATCAGCCCCAGCATTTT.

J is TRBJ1-1 and V is TRBV6-5; 7 bases map to TRBD1. This CDR3 is 15 amino acids long. Germline V gene sequence: CDR1 MNHEY, CDR2 SVGAGI. After removal of 5 bases from V and 1 base from J, the junction contained 7 bases not matched to a gene. The CDR3 reads CASSGSWDRNTEAFF. DNA of the CDR3: TGTGCCAGCAGTGGATCATGGGACAGGAACACTGAAGCTTTCTTT.

The chain has TRBV4-1 and TRBJ1-1; 7 bases are a match to TRBD1. Trimming at V came to 4 bases and at J to 4 bases, leaving 6 bases not matched to a gene. There are 14 residues in the CDR3. Germline CDR1 is MGHRA and CDR2 is YSYEKL. The CDR3 DNA follows: TGCGCCAGCAGCCTTGAGACAGGGTCCACTGAAGCTTTCTTT. Encoded protein: CASSLETGSTEAFF.